Sequencing of this T cell receptor (beta chain) was carried out in a study of post-analysis software for immune sequencing data. Whole-study context: Disease trajectories encompassed relapsing-remitting, secondary progressive and progressive-relapsing multiple sclerosis.

A note on this clonotype: Its matching antigen is unknown.

Findings of the study overall: Included in a set of a handful of TRBV segments more frequent in patients than controls were TRBV5-6, TRBV5-1 and TRBV20-1. Multiple sclerosis was associated with a significant reduction in normalized Chao1 diversity relative to controls.

V dropped 6 bases and J dropped 14 bases, with 24 bases sitting between them. This CDR3 has 14 amino acids. Germline-derived CDR1 and CDR2 are MDHEN and SYDVKM. Unique molecular identifiers had been added to the TCR beta cDNA libraries. The authors obtained 540,000 or so cDNA molecules from around 0.96 to 9.9 million T cells. In TCRdb, the PCR reads were re-called with MiXCR into one record per CDR3 protein. The top ten hold approximately 0.6% of the sample, which has approximately 730,000 distinct CDR3 sequences, around 27% seen once. This rearrangement joins TRBV28 to TRBJ2-3, with D unresolved. The receptor was isolated from a girl aged 5-17 years with multiple sclerosis. The sequenced material came from blood. Here the CDR3 DNA reads TGTGCCAGCAGCATTGCCGGCGTGGACCCCAAGGGGTATTTT. This codes for CASSIAGVDPKGYF.